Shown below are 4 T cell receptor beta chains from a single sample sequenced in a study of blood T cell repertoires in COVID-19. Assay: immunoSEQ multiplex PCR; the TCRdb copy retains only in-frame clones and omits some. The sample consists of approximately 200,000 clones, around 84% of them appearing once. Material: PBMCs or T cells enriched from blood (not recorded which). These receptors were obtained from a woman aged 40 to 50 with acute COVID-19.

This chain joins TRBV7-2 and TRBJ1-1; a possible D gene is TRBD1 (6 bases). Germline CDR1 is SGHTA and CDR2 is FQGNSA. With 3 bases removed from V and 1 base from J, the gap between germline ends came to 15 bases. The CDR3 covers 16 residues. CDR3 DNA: TGTGCCAGCAGCTTTCTGACAGGTAGGCGGAACACTGAAGCTTTCTTT. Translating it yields CASSFLTGRRNTEAFF.

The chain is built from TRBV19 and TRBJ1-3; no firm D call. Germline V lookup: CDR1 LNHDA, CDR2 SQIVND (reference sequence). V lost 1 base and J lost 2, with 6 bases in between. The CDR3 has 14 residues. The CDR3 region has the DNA TGTGCCAGTAGTATAGCGGGAACTGGAAACACCATATATTTT. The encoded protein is CASSIAGTGNTIYF. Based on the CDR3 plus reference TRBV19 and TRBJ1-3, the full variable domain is DGGITQSPKYLFRKEGQNVTLSCEQNLNHDAMYWYRQDPGQGLRLIYYSQIVNDFQKGDIAEGYSVSREKKESFPLTVTSAQKNPTAFYLCASSIAGTGNTIYFGEGSWLTVV.

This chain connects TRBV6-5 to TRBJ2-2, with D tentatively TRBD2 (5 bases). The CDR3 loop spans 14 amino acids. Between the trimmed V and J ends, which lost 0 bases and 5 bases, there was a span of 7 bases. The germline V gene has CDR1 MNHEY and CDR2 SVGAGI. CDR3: CASSYSPGTGELFF. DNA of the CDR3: TGTGCCAGCAGTTACTCCCCGGGGACCGGGGAGCTGTTTTTT.

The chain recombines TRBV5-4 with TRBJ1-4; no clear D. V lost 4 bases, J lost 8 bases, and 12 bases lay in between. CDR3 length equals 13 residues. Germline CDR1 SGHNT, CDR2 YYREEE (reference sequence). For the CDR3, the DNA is TGTGCCAGCAGCCCCCGGCGAGGGGAAAAACTGTTTTTT. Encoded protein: CASSPRRGEKLFF.